Presented here are 19 T cell receptor beta chains from one specimen sequenced in a study of memory CD4+ T cells and cytomegalovirus serostatus. Profiling relied on immunoSEQ multiplex PCR, and the TCRdb table lists in-frame clones only, not all of them. The repertoire holds tens of thousands of clones, with 79% as singletons. The sort gate was single viable CD3+CD4+CD8-CD45RO+ cells for memory CD4+ T cells. The sequenced sample was memory CD4+ T cells from blood. These receptors were collected from an adult in good health and CMV-seronegative.

The V call is TRBV7-9, the J call TRBJ2-1; D possibly corresponds to TRBD1 (6 bases). V was pared by 2 bases and J by 8 bases, with 13 bases between. The CDR3 length is 14 residues. The germline V gene encodes CDR1 SEHNR and CDR2 FQNEAQ (reference sequence). In DNA form, the CDR3 reads TGTGCCAGCAGCTTATTCCAGGGGCGCGATGAGCAGTTCTTC. Its protein product is CASSLFQGRDEQFF.

The CDR3 region is CASSLGQMGSYGYTF. The CDR3 bases are TGCGCCAGCAGCTTGGGACAAATGGGGAGCTATGGCTACACCTTC. The chain combines TRBV5-1 with TRBJ1-2, with no clear D. The V and J ends lost 0 bases and 4 bases respectively, with 13 bases between them. Germline CDR1 SGHRS, CDR2 YFSETQ. CDR3 length: 15 residues.

The chain employs TRBV5-6 and TRBJ1-3; D is uncertain. CDR1 and CDR2 (germline): SGHDT, YYEEEE. This CDR3 is 15 amino acids long. Trimming took 0 bases from V and 8 from J, leaving 15 bases between them. CDR3 protein: CASSLGQGRRDTIYF. In DNA, the CDR3 is TGTGCCAGCAGCTTGGGTCAAGGGAGAAGGGACACCATATATTTT.

This rearrangement joins TRBV5-1 to TRBJ2-3; 9 bases are a match to TRBD2. V was clipped by 6 bases and J by 2 bases; unmatched bases: 7. CDR1 is SGHRS and CDR2 is YFSETQ in the germline V gene. The CDR3 loop spans 15 amino acids. DNA for the CDR3: TGCGCCAGCAAAAAGAGCGGGGGGTACACAGATACGCAGTATTTT. Amino acid sequence: CASKKSGGYTDTQYF. Filled out from reference TRBV5-1 and TRBJ2-3, the complete variable domain reads KAGVTQTPRYLIKTRGQQVTLSCSPISGHRSVSWYQQTPGQGLQFLFEYFSETQRNKGNFPGRFSGRQFSNSRSEMNVSTLELGDSALYLCASKKSGGYTDTQYFGPGTRLTVL.

In regard to this clone: One end of the junction varies from germline; a read error may be responsible. The chain is built from TRBV7-7 and TRBJ2-5; 12 nucleotides match TRBD1. This CDR3 is 16 amino acids long. The germline V gene has CDR1 SSHAT and CDR2 FNYEAQ (reference sequence). The CDR3 sequence: CASTPGQGASGETQYF. The CDR3 coding sequence is TGTGCTAGCACCCCGGGACAGGGGGCGAGTGGAGAGACCCAGTACTTC.

The chain uses TRBV6-1 and TRBJ1-5; D gene uncertain. CDR1 is MNHNS and CDR2 is SASEGT in the germline V gene. The CDR3 consists of 15 residues. V lost 2 bases, J lost 2 bases, and 10 bases lay in between. The CDR3 here is CASSEMWSGNQPQHF. CDR3 coding DNA: TGTGCCAGCAGTGAAATGTGGTCTGGCAATCAGCCCCAGCATTTT.

The rearrangement uses TRBV2 and TRBJ2-6; 7 bases agree with TRBD2. V gave up 6 bases and J gave up 0 bases; unmatched junction bases: 5. The CDR3 runs 16 residues. Germline lookup yields CDR1 SNHLY and CDR2 FYNNEI. CDR3 coding DNA: TGTGCCAGCAGGGGAGGGGTGGCCTCTGGGGCCAACGTCCTGACTTTC. Translation gives CASRGGVASGANVLTF.

The chain carries TRBV30 and TRBJ1-5, with 10 bases identical to TRBD1. Germline V gene sequence: CDR1 GTSNPN, CDR2 SVGIG (reference sequence). The junction had 4 bases not matched to a gene; V was cut back by 2 bases and J by 3 bases. This CDR3 is built from 15 residues. Here the CDR3 reads CAWSPGTGVNQPQHF. CDR3 nucleotides: TGTGCCTGGAGTCCCGGGACAGGGGTCAATCAGCCCCAGCATTTT.

V gene TRBV2 combines with J gene TRBJ1-2; tentative D call: TRBD1 (5 bases). Germline CDR1 SNHLY, CDR2 FYNNEI. The CDR3 totals 13 residues. V dropped 8 bases and J dropped 0 bases, with 10 bases sitting between them. CDR3 loop: CASRGGTNYGYTF. The CDR3 DNA is TGTGCCAGCCGGGGGGGTACTAACTATGGCTACACCTTC.

This chain connects TRBV27 to TRBJ2-2; 7 nucleotides align to TRBD1. J lost 3 bases, V lost 5 bases, and 6 bases had no gene match. Germline assignment: CDR1 MNHEY and CDR2 SMNVEV (reference sequence). The CDR3 sequence is 15 residues long. The CDR3 is CASSPGDRYTGELFF. The CDR3 DNA follows: TGTGCCAGCAGTCCAGGGGACAGATACACCGGGGAGCTGTTTTTT.

The gene calls are TRBV18 and TRBJ1-1, with TRBD1 matching over 7 bases. The V gene's germline CDR1 is KGHSH and CDR2 LQKENI. V gave up 3 bases and J gave up 1 base; unmatched junction bases: 5. The CDR3 runs to 15 residues. Written as DNA, the CDR3 is TGTGCCAGCTCACCCCCGAGACAGGGGAACACTGAAGCTTTCTTT. Translation gives CASSPPRQGNTEAFF.

The genes are TRBV5-3 and TRBJ1-1; perhaps TRBD1 as D (5 bases). TRBV5-3 counts as an open reading frame of uncertain function. V lost 3 bases and J 1 base, leaving 13 bases between the germline ends. CDR3 length: 15 residues. CDR3 DNA sequence: TGTGCCAGAAGCTCGCCGGGACTTTGGAACACTGAAGCTTTCTTT. Amino acid sequence: CARSSPGLWNTEAFF.

This clone was observed a few times. This chain links TRBV7-6 with TRBJ2-1; D remains ambiguous. The CDR3 sequence is 12 residues long. The V gene's germline CDR1 is SGHVS and CDR2 FNYEAQ. The V end was cut by 2 bases, the J end by 1 base, with 0 bases between. CDR3 residues: CASSLSYNEQFF. The CDR3 DNA is TGTGCCAGCAGCTTATCCTACAATGAGCAGTTCTTC.

The chain links TRBV11-2 to TRBJ1-3; TRBD1 agrees at 8 bases. The CDR3 has 17 amino acids. CDR1 and CDR2 from the germline V gene are SGHAT and FQNNGV. The J segment lost 0 bases and the V segment lost 4 bases, leaving 8 bases of the junction unmatched. The CDR3 DNA follows: TGTGCCAGCAGCTCGGAGCTCGGGACAGGCTCTGGAAACACCATATATTTT. This gives the protein CASSSELGTGSGNTIYF. Looking up the rest from reference TRBV11-2 and TRBJ1-3 gives the full variable domain: EAGVAQSPRYKIIEKRQSVAFWCNPISGHATLYWYQQILGQGPKLLIQFQNNGVVDDSQLPKDRFSAERLKGVDSTLKIQPAKLEDSAVYLCASSSELGTGSGNTIYFGEGSWLTVV.

This clone occurred once. The chain combines TRBV7-3 with TRBJ1-1; 7 nucleotides line up with TRBD1. The germline V gene has CDR1 SGHTA and CDR2 FQGTGA. The CDR3 length is 15 residues. With 3 bases clipped from V and 3 bases from J, the junction kept 7 bases outside the gene matches. CDR3 loop: CASSLSGDRDTEAFF. Here the CDR3 DNA reads TGTGCCAGCAGCTTGTCGGGAGACAGGGACACTGAAGCTTTCTTT.

The chain employs TRBV30 and TRBJ2-5, with D tentatively TRBD2 (6 bases). CDR1 is GTSNPN and CDR2 is SVGIG in the germline V gene (reference sequence). V was trimmed by 0 bases and J by 4 bases, leaving 12 bases between them. The CDR3 consists of 14 residues. CDR3 bases: TGTGCCTGGAGTGTAGTTGGAGGGGCAGAGACCCAGTACTTC. It specifies CAWSVVGGAETQYF.

This clone was recorded a few times. This CDR3 is CASTTGVRTEAFF. CDR3 in DNA: TGTGCCAGCACGACAGGGGTAAGGACTGAAGCTTTCTTT. The V and J genes are TRBV2 and TRBJ1-1; 8 nucleotides match TRBD1. Germline V gene lookup returns CDR1 SNHLY and CDR2 FYNNEI. The CDR3 length is 13 residues. V was pared by 7 bases and J by 5 bases, with 6 bases of the junction left unmatched.

The rearrangement joins TRBV4-1 to TRBJ2-6; D is unresolved. Looked up from germline, CDR1 is MGHRA and CDR2 is YSYEKL. Trimming pared 1 base from V and 0 bases from J, leaving 16 bases between. The CDR3 contains 19 residues. CDR3 coding DNA: TGCGCCAGCAGCCAAGGGGCGCGGTCCCCCCTCTCTGGGGCCAACGTCCTGACTTTC. This codes for CASSQGARSPLSGANVLTF.

V gene TRBV27 combines with J gene TRBJ2-1; 11 bases map to TRBD2. Germline CDR1 and CDR2: MNHEY and SMNVEV (reference sequence). The CDR3 contains 15 residues. V lost 5 bases, J lost 8 bases, and 8 bases stayed unmatched. In DNA form, the CDR3 reads TGTGCCAGCAGTCGTCCCGGGACTAGCGGATATGAGCAGTTCTTC. Its translation is CASSRPGTSGYEQFF.